Each of the 26 T cell receptor beta chains below was sequenced from the same sample in a study of T cell repertoires and HLA-DP antigens. TCRdb's table, derived via immunoSEQ multiplex PCR, lists solely in-frame clones and lacks some. The sample contains over a thousand clones, roughly 70% of which appear only once. After 15 days' expansion, CD4+ cells were restimulated 20 to 25 h with HeLa expressing allogeneic DPB1. Stimulation used HeLa cells expressing transduced HLA-DPA1/DPB1, HLA-DM, invariant chain and CD80. Sequenced material: CD137- CD4+ T cells from cultured PBMCs. The receptors come from a man aged 55 to 70 in good health and CMV-seronegative.

DNA for the CDR3: TGTGCCAGCAGCGTAGACCGAACCGGGTATAATTCACCCCTCCACTTT. It codes for CASSVDRTGYNSPLHF. J is TRBJ1-6 and V is TRBV9, with D uncertain. CDR3 length: 16 residues. The germline V gene encodes CDR1 SGDLS and CDR2 YYNGEE. The V end lost 0 bases, the J end lost 4 bases, and 11 bases lay between the germline ends. The complete variable domain, with remaining parts taken from reference TRBV9 and TRBJ1-6, reads DSGVTQTPKHLITATGQRVTLRCSPRSGDLSVYWYQQSLDQGLQFLIQYYNGEERAKGNILERFSAQQFPDLHSELNLSSLELGDSALYFCASSVDRTGYNSPLHFGNGTRLTVT.

This clone was seen just once. This rearrangement joins TRBV6-4 to TRBJ1-2; D ambiguous. Germline CDR1 is MRHNA and CDR2 is SNTAGT. There are 12 residues in the CDR3. V was cut by 7 bases and J by 3 bases, with 9 bases left in between. CDR3 in amino acids: CASTLSHYGYTF. The CDR3 nucleotides are TGTGCCAGCACCCTGTCCCACTATGGCTACACCTTC.

The V gene is TRBV30, the J gene TRBJ1-1; D gene uncertain. The V and J ends lost 3 bases and 10 bases respectively, with 12 bases between them. The CDR3 has 11 residues. CDR1 and CDR2 (germline): GTSNPN, SVGIG (reference sequence). This chain's CDR3 is CAWSRSLGAFF. CDR3 DNA sequence: TGTGCCTGGAGCAGAAGCCTCGGAGCTTTCTTT.

This rearrangement joins TRBV18 to TRBJ2-2; D perhaps matches TRBD2 (5 bases). CDR1 is KGHSH and CDR2 is LQKENI in the germline V gene. The CDR3 spans 14 residues. V lost 2 bases and J lost 1, with 5 bases in between. CDR3 region: CASSPGGNTGELFF. CDR3 DNA: TGTGCCAGCTCACCAGGAGGGAACACCGGGGAGCTGTTTTTT.

The chain recombines TRBV7-8 with TRBJ2-7; D is unclear. The CDR3 has 13 residues. Germline CDR1 SGHVS, CDR2 FQNEAQ. Trimming removed 0 bases at V and 6 bases at J, with 9 bases between. The CDR3 spells CASSLAWSVEQYV. The CDR3 DNA reads as TGTGCCAGCAGCTTAGCGTGGTCAGTCGAGCAGTACGTC.

This clone was counted between two and nine times. The gene calls are TRBV6-5 and TRBJ1-3; D is ambiguous. The CDR3 totals 15 residues. V lost 10 bases, J lost 0 bases, and 16 bases lay in between. The germline gives CDR1 MNHEY, CDR2 SVGAGI. CDR3 loop: CATKGRLSSGNTIYF. DNA for the CDR3: TGTGCCACAAAAGGACGTCTAAGCTCTGGAAACACCATATATTTT.

The V and J genes are TRBV7-2 and TRBJ2-2; TRBD2 agrees at 8 bases. The trim removed 1 base at V and 4 bases at J, leaving 2 bases unmatched. The germline V gene has CDR1 SGHTA and CDR2 FQGNSA. CDR3 length: 15 residues. The CDR3 DNA sequence: TGTGCCAGCAGCTTAGGTCTAGCGGGCACCGGGGAGCTGTTTTTT. It yields the protein CASSLGLAGTGELFF.

The chain combines TRBV7-2 with TRBJ1-5; maybe TRBD1 (5 bases). This CDR3 spans 15 amino acids. Looked up from germline, CDR1 is SGHTA and CDR2 is FQGNSA. The ends were cut back, 6 bases at V and 5 bases at J, with 17 bases in the middle. This CDR3 is CASSRRGGGDQPQHF. As DNA, the CDR3 is TGTGCCAGCAGTCGTAGAGGCGGGGGGGATCAGCCCCAGCATTTT.

This clone is termed hyperexpanded (1% or more). The chain employs TRBV30 and TRBJ1-4; D is unresolved. Trimming cost V 0 bases and J 4 bases, with 6 bases left between them. The CDR3 runs 13 residues. Germline V gene lookup returns CDR1 GTSNPN and CDR2 SVGIG (reference sequence). Written as DNA, the CDR3 is TGTGCCTGGAGTGTAAACAGTAATGAAAAACTGTTTTTT. It encodes CAWSVNSNEKLFF.

By frequency in the sample, this clone is medium-sized. CDR3 residues: CASSLEDRPNYGYTF. For the CDR3, the DNA is TGTGCCAGCAGCTTAGAGGACAGACCTAACTATGGCTACACCTTC. The V call is TRBV13, the J call TRBJ1-2; D is perhaps TRBD1 (6 bases). CDR1 and CDR2 (germline): PRHDT, FYEKMQ (reference sequence). The CDR3 is 15 residues long. V lost 1 base, J lost 0 bases, and 9 bases lay in between.

CDR3 DNA: TGTGCCAGCAGATCTGGAAAGACCTATGGCTACACCTTC. The encoded protein is CASRSGKTYGYTF. The rearrangement uses TRBV14 and TRBJ1-2; D is undetermined. The germline gives CDR1 SGHDN, CDR2 FVKESK. This CDR3 is 13 amino acids long. The ends were cut back, 6 bases at V and 4 bases at J, with 12 bases in the middle.

V gene TRBV15 combines with J gene TRBJ1-5, with TRBD1 matching over 12 bases. In germline, CDR1 is LNHNV, CDR2 YYDKDF (reference sequence). CDR3 length equals 18 residues. V shed 0 bases, J shed 2 bases, and the junction held 5 bases outside the gene matches. The CDR3 nucleotides read TGTGCCACCAGCAGAGATCGAGGGACAGGGGGCGGCAATCAGCCCCAGCATTTT. Protein sequence: CATSRDRGTGGGNQPQHF.

The rearrangement links TRBV7-4 to TRBJ1-1; TRBD1 might be the D (5 bases). The CDR3 runs to 11 residues. Trimming pared 8 bases from V and 5 bases from J, leaving 9 bases between. Germline lookup yields CDR1 SGHVT and CDR2 SQSDAQ. In DNA form, the CDR3 reads TGTGCCAGCGCTAGGGGAACTGAAGCTTTCTTT. Residues: CASARGTEAFF.

The genes are TRBV4-1 and TRBJ2-3; 9 bases line up with TRBD1. Germline CDR1 is MGHRA and CDR2 is YSYEKL. This CDR3 comprises 18 residues. Trimming at V came to 1 base and at J to 3 bases, leaving 11 bases not matched to a gene. The CDR3 sequence is CASSQAPPGQGFTDTQYF. DNA of the CDR3: TGCGCCAGCAGCCAAGCCCCCCCCGGACAGGGGTTTACAGATACGCAGTATTTT.

The chain links TRBV5-6 to TRBJ2-7; either TRBD1 or TRBD2 may supply D (5 bases each). The length of the CDR3 is 14 residues. Germline loops: CDR1 SGHDT, CDR2 YYEEEE. The germline V and J ends were trimmed by 3 bases and 3 bases, with 13 bases remaining between them. The CDR3 reads CASSSLGTLYEQYV. CDR3 DNA sequence: TGTGCCAGCAGCTCCCTCGGGACGCTCTACGAGCAGTACGTC.

The CDR3 region is CASSNEQYF. Here the CDR3 DNA reads TGTGCCAGCAGTAACGAGCAGTACTTC. The V call is TRBV6-5, the J call TRBJ2-7; D not resolved. Trimming removed 5 bases at V and 5 bases at J, with 1 base between. The CDR3 runs to 9 residues. Germline V lookup: CDR1 MNHEY, CDR2 SVGAGI.

V gene TRBV6-1 combines with J gene TRBJ1-1, with D possibly TRBD1 on 5 matching bases. The CDR3 sequence is 11 residues long. CDR1 and CDR2 from the germline V gene are MNHNS and SASEGT. The V gene lost 8 bases and the J gene lost 9 bases, with 13 bases spanning the gap. CDR3 sequence: CASAAPGKAFF. The CDR3 coding sequence is TGTGCCAGCGCTGCTCCAGGGAAAGCTTTCTTT.

This clone ranks as large. This chain connects TRBV19 to TRBJ1-1; no firm D call. The V gene lost 3 bases and the J gene lost 6 bases, with 35 bases spanning the gap. The CDR3 sequence is 21 residues long. The germline V gene has CDR1 LNHDA and CDR2 SQIVND (reference sequence). DNA of the CDR3: TGTGCCAGTAGTATCGGGGTGCCCTTTGATGGAGTAGGCTCCCGTGACCCTGAAGCTTTCTTT. Amino acid sequence: CASSIGVPFDGVGSRDPEAFF.

This clone was seen once. V gene TRBV5-1 combines with J gene TRBJ1-4; TRBD1 agrees at 10 bases. V was clipped by 5 bases and J by 6 bases; unmatched bases: 7. Germline V gene data show CDR1 as SGHRS and CDR2 as YFSETQ. The CDR3 is made up of 15 amino acids. Written as DNA, the CDR3 is TGCGCCAGCAGTCCTGTTGGGACAGGGGATGAAAAACTGTTTTTT. Its translation: CASSPVGTGDEKLFF. The full variable domain, rest sourced from reference TRBV5-1 and TRBJ1-4, is KAGVTQTPRYLIKTRGQQVTLSCSPISGHRSVSWYQQTPGQGLQFLFEYFSETQRNKGNFPGRFSGRQFSNSRSEMNVSTLELGDSALYLCASSPVGTGDEKLFFGSGTQLSVL.

The count of this clone is one. The V and J genes are TRBV9 and TRBJ2-3; TRBD1 agrees at 8 bases. This CDR3 contains 18 residues. The V gene end was trimmed by 0 bases and the J gene end by 4 bases; junction bases not matched to a gene: 13. Germline V gene data show CDR1 as SGDLS and CDR2 as YYNGEE. The CDR3 bases are TGTGCCAGCAGCGTAGTGGCAGGGGGCCCAAGTAGTGCAGATACGCAGTATTTT. Amino acids: CASSVVAGGPSSADTQYF.

The rearrangement uses TRBV29-1 and TRBJ1-2, with a weak D call TRBD1 (5 bases). Trimming shortened V by 4 bases and J by 7 bases, and 10 bases separated the two germline ends. This CDR3 region has 11 residues. From germline, CDR1 is SQVTM and CDR2 ANQGSEA. CDR3 sequence: CSVGGDGGYTF. In nucleotides, the CDR3 is TGCAGCGTTGGGGGGGACGGTGGCTACACCTTC.

This rearrangement joins TRBV11-2 to TRBJ2-3; D tentatively fits TRBD1 or TRBD2 (5 bases each). This CDR3 region has 16 residues. The V end was cut by 0 bases, the J end by 10 bases, with 20 bases between. CDR1 is SGHAT and CDR2 is FQNNGV in the germline V gene. CDR3 sequence (DNA): TGTGCCAGCAGCTTAGATCGTCTGGGACCTATTTCGCCGCAGTATTTT. Amino acid sequence: CASSLDRLGPISPQYF.

The rearrangement joins TRBV19 to TRBJ2-3, with 8 bases that match TRBD2. The germline V gene encodes CDR1 LNHDA and CDR2 SQIVND (reference sequence). With V trimmed by 2 bases and J by 4 bases, 5 bases remained unmatched. CDR3 length equals 15 residues. The CDR3 loop is CASSISGGRADTQYF. The CDR3 DNA is TGTGCCAGTAGTATATCGGGAGGGAGGGCAGATACGCAGTATTTT.

The rearrangement uses TRBV10-3 and TRBJ1-6; D possibly corresponds to TRBD1 (6 bases). The CDR3 spans 14 residues. V lost 11 bases and J lost 0, with 11 bases in between. Germline-derived CDR1 and CDR2 are ENHRY and SYGVKD. CDR3 residues: CAVRDTSYNSPLHF. The CDR3 DNA reads TGTGCCGTCCGGGACACCTCCTATAATTCACCCCTCCACTTT.

The chain combines TRBV28 with TRBJ2-7; D ambiguous. Between the trimmed V and J ends, which lost 7 bases and 0 bases, there was a span of 10 bases. The CDR3 is made up of 13 amino acids. The germline gives CDR1 MDHEN, CDR2 SYDVKM. The CDR3 nucleotides are TGTGCCAGCATCAAGGCCGCCTCCTACGAGCAGTACTTC. Amino acid sequence: CASIKAASYEQYF.

The CDR3 region is CASSQGELDEQFF. The CDR3 region has the DNA TGTGCCAGCTCACAAGGCGAGCTCGATGAGCAGTTCTTC. This chain links TRBV18 with TRBJ2-1; D is uncertain. V was trimmed by 4 bases and J by 8 bases, leaving 12 bases between them. Germline CDR1 reads KGHSH; CDR2 reads LQKENI. CDR3 length: 13 residues.